The 10 T cell receptor beta chains reported below all come from one sample, sequenced in a study of T cell repertoires in cytomegalovirus infection (dated by TCRdb to the late 2010s). The meaning of the sample's treatment or condition label: in vitro stimulation with specific CMV peptide epitopes to enrich CMV-specific T cells. The sequencer was an Illumina HiSeq 1500. TCRdb's own reprocessing of the public reads used fastp at Q25 and MiXCR and kept productive beta chains. Identical CDR3 protein sequences are pooled into one entry, listed with their most common genes and DNA. Across this sample there are hundreds of thousands of distinct CDR3 sequences, with 42% seen only once. The ten largest clones add up to 43% of the sample. These TCRs are of unknown antigen specificity. The sequences come from cultured PBMCs, collected from culture after CMV antigen stimulation. These receptors all stem from a human donor in good health (CMV status not recorded). Some clones in this sample may be carry-over from other donors' samples.

This rearrangement joins TRBV11-2 to TRBJ2-3; D uncertain. The V end was cut by 1 base, the J end by 15 bases, with 11 bases between. Germline CDR1 and CDR2: SGHAT and FQNNGV. The CDR3 contains 11 residues. The CDR3 here is CASSLGLGPYF. CDR3 nucleotides: TGTGCCAGCAGCTTAGGTCTCGGGCCTTATTTT.

The chain couples TRBV7-9 to TRBJ2-7; TRBD1 might be the D (6 bases). The CDR3 has 13 amino acids. V lost 4 bases and J 6 bases, leaving 13 bases between the germline ends. Germline values: CDR1 SEHNR, CDR2 FQNEAQ (reference sequence). CDR3 region: CASSSTGSGEQYF. The CDR3 region has the DNA TGTGCCAGCAGCTCTACAGGGAGCGGCGAGCAGTACTTC.

The chain links TRBV12-3 or TRBV12-4 to TRBJ1-2, with 7 bases identical to TRBD1. The trim removed 7 bases at V and 5 bases at J, leaving 7 bases unmatched. This CDR3 is 13 amino acids long. This chain's CDR3 is CASTILGQYGYTF. The CDR3 DNA reads as TGTGCCAGCACCATATTGGGACAGTATGGCTACACCTTC.

The rearrangement uses TRBV7-9 and TRBJ2-7, with D perhaps matching TRBD1 (6 bases). The V end was cut by 6 bases, the J end by 4 bases, with 16 bases between. The germline V gene encodes CDR1 SEHNR and CDR2 FQNEAQ (reference sequence). CDR3 size: 14 residues. This CDR3 reads CASREAGERYEQYF. Written as DNA, the CDR3 is TGTGCCAGCAGAGAGGCAGGGGAACGATACGAGCAGTACTTC.

The chain employs TRBV7-9 and TRBJ2-7; TRBD2 agrees at 11 bases. The CDR3 contains 15 residues. The V segment lost 5 bases and the J segment 2 bases; nucleotides outside the gene matches: 5. Per germline, CDR1 SEHNR and CDR2 FQNEAQ (reference sequence). This chain's CDR3 is CASSGSGGATYEQYF. The DNA for the CDR3 is TGTGCCAGCAGCGGTAGCGGGGGGGCCACCTACGAGCAGTACTTC. The full variable domain, rest sourced from reference TRBV7-9 and TRBJ2-7, is DTGVSQNPRHKITKRGQNVTFRCDPISEHNRLYWYRQTLGQGPEFLTYFQNEAQLEKSRLLSDRFSAERPKGSFSTLEIQRTEQGDSAMYLCASSGSGGATYEQYFGPGTRLTVT.

The V gene is TRBV4-1, the J gene TRBJ2-5; TRBD1 aligns across 8 bases. J lost 1 base, V lost 4 bases, and 5 bases had no gene match. The CDR3 loop spans 15 amino acids. The germline V gene has CDR1 MGHRA and CDR2 YSYEKL. CDR3 bases: TGCGCCAGCAGCCTGACTACAGGGGGCCAAGAGACCCAGTACTTC. Protein sequence: CASSLTTGGQETQYF.

V gene TRBV19 combines with J gene TRBJ1-5; D gene ambiguous. Germline CDR1 and CDR2: LNHDA and SQIVND (reference sequence). CDR3 length: 18 amino acids. Trimming shortened V by 4 bases and J by 1 base, and 20 bases separated the two germline ends. The DNA of the CDR3 is TGTGCCAGTAGTACGCCCGATGACGACCCCGGAAGCAATCAGCCCCAGCATTTT. It is translated as CASSTPDDDPGSNQPQHF.

The rearrangement links TRBV10-3 to TRBJ2-3; the D is unclear. Germline V CDR1 and CDR2: ENHRY, SYGVKD. V gave up 4 bases and J gave up 0 bases, with 11 bases separating them. The CDR3 contains 15 residues. CDR3 sequence reads: CAISASKGSTDTQYF. The CDR3 nucleotides read TGTGCCATCAGTGCGTCCAAGGGTAGCACAGATACGCAGTATTTT.

The rearrangement uses TRBV20-1 and TRBJ1-5; tentative D call: TRBD1 (5 bases). V lost 5 bases, J lost 6 bases, and 23 bases lay in between. The CDR3 has 16 residues. CDR1 and CDR2 from the germline V gene are DFQATT and SNEGSKA (reference sequence). CDR3 bases: TGCAGTGCTCCTATTCGGGGATCGGGGCAGGGTCAGCCCCAGCATTTT. Amino acid sequence: CSAPIRGSGQGQPQHF.

This chain connects TRBV7-9 to TRBJ1-6; 9 positions match TRBD1. This CDR3 has 16 residues. V was pared by 7 bases and J by 4 bases, with 8 bases of the junction left unmatched. CDR1 and CDR2 (germline): SEHNR, FQNEAQ (reference sequence). The CDR3 protein is CASMFRDRAYNSPLHF. The CDR3 bases are TGTGCCAGCATGTTCCGGGACAGGGCTTATAATTCACCCCTCCACTTT.